These 32 T cell receptor beta chains were all obtained from the same sample, sequenced in a study of cytomegalovirus exposure and HLA in healthy donors. The PCR ran on 60 Vbeta and 13 Jbeta primers. Generated by immunoSEQ multiplex PCR, the TCRdb table keeps only in-frame clones and is missing some. The table includes fewer than 150,000 clones, 80% detected once. The sample consisted of PBMCs. The source is a man aged 35-49 years in good health and CMV-seropositive.

The CDR3 is CASSRQAMFPEAFF. The DNA of the CDR3 is TGTGCCAGCAGTAGACAGGCAATGTTCCCTGAAGCTTTCTTT. V is TRBV27 and J is TRBJ1-1, with a tentative D call TRBD1 (6 bases). The CDR3 sequence is 14 residues long. V was cut by 5 bases and J by 6 bases, with 16 bases left in between. The germline CDR1 and CDR2 sequences are MNHEY and SMNVEV (reference sequence).

J is TRBJ1-2 and V is TRBV28; D not resolved. Per germline, CDR1 MDHEN and CDR2 SYDVKM. This CDR3 is built from 16 residues. Trimming stripped 1 base from V and 1 base from J, with 13 bases between. For the CDR3, the DNA is TGTGCCAGCAGTTTATCCCTCGTGGGCCTTAACTATGGCTACACCTTC. Amino acid sequence: CASSLSLVGLNYGYTF.

This clone was counted once. The chain joins TRBV28 to TRBJ1-4, with D unresolved. The V end was cut by 10 bases, the J end by 5 bases, with 11 bases between. This CDR3 contains 12 residues. CDR1 is MDHEN, CDR2 SYDVKM, per germline. The CDR3 protein is CATRSPNEKLFF. The CDR3 region has the DNA TGTGCCACTCGGTCCCCCAATGAAAAACTGTTTTTT.

The V call is TRBV19, the J call TRBJ1-2, with TRBD1 as a possible D gene (6 bases). Germline V gene lookup returns CDR1 LNHDA and CDR2 SQIVND (reference sequence). Trimming removed 5 bases from V and 6 bases from J, with 16 bases in between. The CDR3 has 14 amino acids. CDR3 sequence: CASSPLGGRDGYTF. CDR3 DNA sequence: TGTGCCAGTAGTCCCCTTGGGGGCCGGGATGGCTACACCTTC.

This clone was counted a few times. J is TRBJ2-5 and V is TRBV7-2; the D is unclear. Germline lookup yields CDR1 SGHTA and CDR2 FQGNSA. The CDR3 sequence is 13 residues long. The germline V and J ends were trimmed by 4 bases and 5 bases, with 11 bases remaining between them. CDR3 sequence (DNA): TGTGCCAGCAGCTCCGGGTCTGGGGAGACCCAGTACTTC. This encodes CASSSGSGETQYF.

CDR3 nucleotide sequence: TGTGCCAGTAGTAAGGGACAGTCCAATCAGCCCCAGCATTTT. It codes for CASSKGQSNQPQHF. The J gene is TRBJ1-5, the V gene TRBV19, with 7 bases lining up with TRBD1. The trim removed 4 bases at V and 3 bases at J, leaving 3 bases unmatched. Germline CDR1 is LNHDA and CDR2 is SQIVND (reference sequence). The CDR3 is 14 amino acids.

The chain is built from TRBV4-2 and TRBJ2-7, with TRBD1 identical over 10 bases. Trimming at V came to 1 base and at J to 3 bases, leaving 3 bases not matched to a gene. The germline V gene has CDR1 LGHNA and CDR2 YNFKEQ. The CDR3 is made up of 15 amino acids. CDR3 loop: CASSQAGTGDYEQYF. The CDR3 DNA follows: TGTGCCAGCAGCCAAGCCGGGACAGGGGACTACGAGCAGTACTTC.

The genes are TRBV7-9 and TRBJ2-1, with 7 bases identical to TRBD1. Per the germline V gene, CDR1 is SEHNR and CDR2 is FQNEAQ (reference sequence). V lost 1 base to trimming and J lost 6 bases; unmatched junction nucleotides: 12. This CDR3 spans 17 amino acids. CDR3 residues: CASSLVPPGQGVNEQFF. The DNA of the CDR3 is TGTGCCAGCAGCTTAGTTCCCCCAGGGCAGGGGGTCAATGAGCAGTTCTTC.

This chain links TRBV10-2 with TRBJ2-5; weak D call: TRBD2 (5 bases). CDR1 is WSHSY and CDR2 is SAAADI in the germline V gene. V gave up 0 bases and J gave up 4 bases, with 12 bases separating them. This CDR3 comprises 15 residues. In nucleotides, the CDR3 is TGCGCCAGCAGTGAGTCGATTTCTAGCCCAGAGACCCAGTACTTC. Amino acid sequence: CASSESISSPETQYF.

V usage is TRBV6-1 and J usage is TRBJ2-7, with a tentative D call TRBD1 (5 bases). CDR1 and CDR2 (germline): MNHNS, SASEGT. The CDR3 contains 12 residues. Trimming removed 7 bases from V and 3 bases from J, with 10 bases in between. In DNA form, the CDR3 reads TGTGCCAGCACAGGGATAATCTACGAGCAGTACTTC. Amino acid sequence: CASTGIIYEQYF.

The J gene is TRBJ2-7, the V gene TRBV28; possibly TRBD1 for D (6 bases). The germline V and J ends were trimmed by 6 bases and 4 bases, with 19 bases remaining between them. Germline V lookup: CDR1 MDHEN, CDR2 SYDVKM. The CDR3 is made up of 15 amino acids. The CDR3, as DNA: TGTGCCAGCAGGGTGGGGGCAGGGGAGTGGTACGAGCAGTACTTC. Its protein is CASRVGAGEWYEQYF.

This clone was observed a few times. V usage is TRBV11-2 and J usage is TRBJ2-3, with TRBD1 as a possible D gene (5 bases). The CDR3 runs to 15 residues. Germline CDR1 is SGHAT and CDR2 is FQNNGV. V was shortened by 6 bases and J by 0 bases, with 13 bases between the two germline ends. CDR3 region: CASRTDLASTDTQYF. In nucleotides, the CDR3 is TGTGCCAGCAGGACAGACCTCGCTAGCACAGATACGCAGTATTTT.

The CDR3 DNA reads TGCAGCCTGAAGACAGGTTACGAGCAGTACTTC. This translates into CSLKTGYEQYF. The rearrangement joins TRBV29-1 to TRBJ2-7, with a weak D call TRBD1 (6 bases). CDR3 length: 11 amino acids. With 8 bases removed from V and 4 bases from J, the gap between germline ends came to 12 bases. Germline-derived CDR1 and CDR2 are SQVTM and ANQGSEA.

V gene TRBV6-5 combines with J gene TRBJ2-7; D gene unclear. Germline CDR1 reads MNHEY; CDR2 reads SVGAGI. CDR3 length: 14 amino acids. Trimming stripped 2 bases from V and 3 bases from J, with 11 bases between. CDR3 sequence: CASSYGGYGYEQYF. CDR3 in DNA: TGTGCCAGCAGTTACGGCGGCTATGGCTACGAGCAGTACTTC.

CDR3 loop: CASSLSGRGGNTEAFF. The CDR3 nucleotides are TGTGCCAGCAGCTTATCGGGCAGGGGCGGGAACACTGAAGCTTTCTTT. This rearrangement joins TRBV7-2 to TRBJ1-1; perhaps TRBD1 as D (6 bases). The CDR3 totals 16 residues. V lost 2 bases, J lost 1 base, and 14 bases lay in between. CDR1 is SGHTA and CDR2 is FQGNSA in the germline V gene.

The rearrangement uses TRBV5-4 and TRBJ2-7; the match to TRBD1 covers 11 bases. This CDR3 is built from 15 residues. Germline-derived CDR1 and CDR2 are SGHNT and YYREEE (reference sequence). V dropped 0 bases and J dropped 8; count of bases not matched to a gene: 7. The CDR3 sequence: CASSLVGGTGGQQYF. The CDR3 DNA sequence: TGTGCCAGCAGCTTGGTTGGGGGGACAGGGGGACAGCAGTACTTC.

This clone came up a few times. This sequence joins TRBV27 and TRBJ2-1; 13 bases align to TRBD2. Trimming at V came to 6 bases and at J to 3 bases, leaving 5 bases not matched to a gene. Germline lookup yields CDR1 MNHEY and CDR2 SMNVEV (reference sequence). The CDR3 consists of 16 residues. CDR3 sequence reads: CASRGGTSGVYNEQFF. The CDR3 region has the DNA TGTGCCAGCAGGGGGGGGACTAGCGGGGTCTACAATGAGCAGTTCTTC.

This clone was seen a single time. The genes are TRBV7-2 and TRBJ1-2, with 9 bases fitting TRBD1. V dropped 1 base and J dropped 4; count of bases not matched to a gene: 7. CDR1 and CDR2 (germline): SGHTA, FQGNSA. CDR3 length: 16 amino acids. Here the CDR3 DNA reads TGTGCCAGCAGCTTAGACGGGACAGGGAGCACCTATGGCTACACCTTC. Translated: CASSLDGTGSTYGYTF.

The V call is TRBV5-1, the J call TRBJ1-1, with 7 bases identical to TRBD1. CDR3 length: 15 amino acids. CDR1 and CDR2 from the germline V gene are SGHRS and YFSETQ. V gave up 4 bases and J gave up 0 bases; unmatched junction bases: 6. In DNA, the CDR3 is TGCGCCAGCAGCCCGGGGGGGACAGTGAACACTGAAGCTTTCTTT. This gives the protein CASSPGGTVNTEAFF.

Points on this clone: A junction boundary mismatches the germline segment, possibly from a read error. The V gene is TRBV25-1, the J gene TRBJ1-2; D is perhaps TRBD1 (5 bases). Germline CDR1 is MGHDK and CDR2 is SYGVNS. There are 11 residues in the CDR3. CDR3 amino acids: CASSELRQIFF. DNA of the CDR3: TGTGCCAGCAGTGAATTGAGACAGATTTTCTTC.

V and J are TRBV6-5 and TRBJ2-3; possible D gene TRBD2, 5 bases. Germline assignment: CDR1 MNHEY and CDR2 SVGAGI. The germline V and J ends were trimmed by 5 bases and 6 bases, with 12 bases remaining between them. The CDR3 extends over 13 amino acids. CDR3 residues: CASSTGPGDTQYF. As DNA, the CDR3 is TGTGCCAGCAGTACGGGCCCGGGGGATACGCAGTATTTT.

This clone occurred once. V and J are TRBV4-2 and TRBJ2-3; 7 bases are a match to TRBD2. V was clipped by 2 bases and J by 2 bases; unmatched bases: 10. The CDR3 extends over 17 amino acids. The germline V gene encodes CDR1 LGHNA and CDR2 YNFKEQ. In nucleotides, the CDR3 is TGTGCCAGCAGCCAACCTACGCTGGGACTATCCACAGATACGCAGTATTTT. Translated: CASSQPTLGLSTDTQYF.

V and J are TRBV7-8 and TRBJ1-1, with D perhaps matching TRBD1 (5 bases). Germline loops: CDR1 SGHVS, CDR2 FQNEAQ. Trimming left V 4 bases short and J 6 bases short, with 18 bases between. CDR3 length equals 15 residues. DNA for the CDR3: TGTGCCAGCAGCTATTCAGAGGGCTGGGGGGCTGAAGCTTTCTTT. Translating gives CASSYSEGWGAEAFF. Full variable domain (outside the CDR3, taken from reference TRBV7-8 and TRBJ1-1): GAGVSQSPRYKVAKRGQDVALRCDPISGHVSLFWYQQALGQGPEFLTYFQNEAQLDKSGLPSDRFFAERPEGSVSTLKIQRTQQEDSAVYLCASSYSEGWGAEAFFGQGTRLTVV.

The chain links TRBV6-5 to TRBJ2-1; tentative D call: TRBD2 (6 bases). The V gene's germline CDR1 is MNHEY and CDR2 SVGAGI. V was pared by 2 bases and J by 0 bases, with 8 bases between. The CDR3 totals 15 residues. The chain's CDR3 is CASSYRTTSYNEQFF. The CDR3 nucleotides are TGTGCCAGCAGTTACAGGACTACCTCCTACAATGAGCAGTTCTTC.

The rearrangement uses TRBV6-5 and TRBJ2-1; possibly TRBD2 for D (5 bases). Trimming stripped 4 bases from V and 3 bases from J, with 16 bases between. The germline CDR1 and CDR2 sequences are MNHEY and SVGAGI. The CDR3 has 16 amino acids. The CDR3 is CASSSGPPGVYNEQFF. The CDR3 nucleotides read TGTGCCAGCAGTTCCGGGCCCCCCGGGGTCTACAATGAGCAGTTCTTC.

The CDR3 here is CASSLPPVRGLTEAFF. The CDR3 DNA is TGTGCCAGCAGTTTACCGCCGGTCAGGGGGCTCACTGAAGCTTTCTTT. This chain joins TRBV27 and TRBJ1-1, with 8 bases matching TRBD1. The V gene end was trimmed by 2 bases and the J gene end by 4 bases; junction bases not matched to a gene: 9. This CDR3 is 16 amino acids long. Germline V gene sequence: CDR1 MNHEY, CDR2 SMNVEV (reference sequence).

The chain joins TRBV29-1 to TRBJ2-7; TRBD1 aligns across 7 bases. Germline V lookup: CDR1 SQVTM, CDR2 ANQGSEA. The CDR3 is made up of 13 amino acids. Germline trimming cut 4 bases from V and 2 bases from J; bases unmatched to any gene: 5. The CDR3 is CSVVGDRPYEQYF. CDR3 DNA: TGCAGCGTTGTTGGGGACAGACCCTACGAGCAGTACTTC.

Note on this clone: The junction differs from germline at one of its ends, possibly a read error. The chain couples TRBV5-5 to TRBJ2-7, with TRBD2 matching 10 bases. CDR1 is SGHKS and CDR2 is YYEKEE in the germline V gene (reference sequence). The CDR3 consists of 17 residues. The chain's CDR3 is CASSLAGLAQPSYGQYF. The DNA of the CDR3 is TGTGCCAGCAGCTTGGCGGGACTAGCGCAACCGTCCTACGGGCAGTACTTC.

The chain recombines TRBV6-5 with TRBJ2-7; 10 bases match TRBD1. V trimming: 6 bases; J trimming: 2 bases; junction bases outside the gene matches: 4. This CDR3 region has 14 residues. Germline V gives CDR1 MNHEY, CDR2 SVGAGI. For the CDR3, the DNA is TGTGCCAGCAGAAAGGGACAGGGGACCTACGAGCAGTACTTC. Protein sequence: CASRKGQGTYEQYF.

This clone was observed once. The genes are TRBV10-2 and TRBJ2-3, with TRBD1 identical over 9 bases. The ends lost 5 bases at V and 3 bases at J; junction bases unmatched: 12. CDR1 and CDR2 from the germline V gene are WSHSY and SAAADI. The CDR3 has 17 amino acids. CDR3 protein: CASSSLAGTGPTDTQYF. The CDR3 nucleotides are TGCGCCAGCAGTTCATTAGCCGGGACAGGGCCGACAGATACGCAGTATTTT.

The chain recombines TRBV27 with TRBJ2-7; TRBD1 aligns across 9 bases. The germline CDR1 and CDR2 sequences are MNHEY and SMNVEV (reference sequence). The CDR3 loop spans 16 amino acids. V dropped 2 bases and J dropped 3; count of bases not matched to a gene: 8. CDR3 protein: CASSLGPGTGIYEQYF. The CDR3 nucleotides read TGTGCCAGCAGTTTAGGTCCCGGGACAGGGATCTACGAGCAGTACTTC.

The chain combines TRBV9 with TRBJ1-2; maybe TRBD1 (6 bases). The CDR3 contains 13 residues. Trimming shortened V by 0 bases and J by 3 bases, and 6 bases separated the two germline ends. The germline CDR1 and CDR2 sequences are SGDLS and YYNGEE. CDR3: CASSVDRDYGYTF. The DNA of the CDR3 is TGTGCCAGCAGCGTAGACAGGGACTATGGCTACACCTTC.